This T cell receptor beta chain appears in the sequencing data of a study of technical replicates of blood from a few donors. Method: immunoSEQ multiplex PCR; TCRdb's copy keeps in-frame clones and lacks some. The data contain under 80,000 clones, 91% of them singletons. This clone was seen more than once but under ten times. This CDR3 contains 13 residues. V was pared by 10 bases and J by 5 bases, with 17 bases between. Germline lookup yields CDR1 KGHSH and CDR2 LQKENI. Sequenced material: T cells isolated from PBMCs. This clonotype originated in a human donor in good health. Some clones in this sample may be carry-over from other donors' samples. The V gene is TRBV18, the J gene TRBJ1-1; possibly TRBD1 for D (5 bases). The DNA for the CDR3 is TGTGCCACCACCGCGGGGGAGGGAACTGAAGCTTTCTTT. Translated, it gives CATTAGEGTEAFF. The complete variable domain, with remaining parts taken from reference TRBV18 and TRBJ1-1, reads NAGVMQNPRHLVRRRGQEARLRCSPMKGHSHVYWYRQLPEEGLKFMVYLQKENIIDESGMPKERFSAEFPKEGPSILRIQQVVRGDSAAYFCATTAGEGTEAFFGQGTRLTVV.